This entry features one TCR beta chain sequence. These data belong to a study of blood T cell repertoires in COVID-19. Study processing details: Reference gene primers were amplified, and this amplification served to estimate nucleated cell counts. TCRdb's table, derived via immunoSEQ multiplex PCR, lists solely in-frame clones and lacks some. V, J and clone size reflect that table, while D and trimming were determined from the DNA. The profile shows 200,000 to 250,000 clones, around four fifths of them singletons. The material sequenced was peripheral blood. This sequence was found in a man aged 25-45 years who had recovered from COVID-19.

The DNA of the CDR3 is TGCGCCAGCAGCCCTCTACGGGCGGGGGGGGATACGCAGTATTTT. As protein: CASSPLRAGGDTQYF. The rearrangement uses TRBV4-1 and TRBJ2-3; 9 positions agree with TRBD2. CDR1 and CDR2 from the germline V gene are MGHRA and YSYEKL. This CDR3 has 15 residues. V was clipped by 4 bases and J by 6 bases; unmatched bases: 8.